The 14 T cell receptor beta chains below come from one sample, sequenced in a study of blood T cell repertoires in COVID-19. The repertoire was sequenced with immunoSEQ multiplex PCR; TCRdb's copy has only in-frame clones and lacks some. The table shows about 300,000 clones, with approximately 84% occurring only once. Sequenced sample: peripheral blood. Receptor source: a human donor with COVID-19, enrolled during active disease. The donor label of this sample is uncertain.

The gene calls are TRBV7-2 and TRBJ2-7; 9 bases fit TRBD2. With V trimmed by 3 bases and J by 2 bases, 17 bases remained unmatched. The CDR3 totals 19 residues. Germline CDR1 SGHTA, CDR2 FQGNSA. CDR3 in DNA: TGTGCCAGCAGCTTTTCCGCAGAAGAGCGGGAGGACCCAGCCTACGAGCAGTACTTC. Protein: CASSFSAEEREDPAYEQYF.

The chain is built from TRBV7-8 and TRBJ2-5; 12 bases line up with TRBD2. Trimming cost V 1 base and J 3 bases; bases outside gene matches: 6. CDR1 is SGHVS, CDR2 FQNEAQ, per germline. The CDR3 sequence is 17 residues long. The CDR3 DNA reads TGTGCCAGCAGCTTAGGGATTCTAGCGGGAGGGGAAGAGACCCAGTACTTC. Translation: CASSLGILAGGEETQYF. The complete variable domain, with remaining parts taken from reference TRBV7-8 and TRBJ2-5, reads GAGVSQSPRYKVAKRGQDVALRCDPISGHVSLFWYQQALGQGPEFLTYFQNEAQLDKSGLPSDRFFAERPEGSVSTLKIQRTQQEDSAVYLCASSLGILAGGEETQYFGPGTRLLVL.

J is TRBJ2-3 and V is TRBV19; 9 nucleotides line up with TRBD1. V shed 3 bases and J 1 base; nucleotides not matched to a gene: 2. Germline V lookup: CDR1 LNHDA, CDR2 SQIVND (reference sequence). This CDR3 is built from 15 residues. The CDR3 sequence: CASSMWTGGTDTQYF. The CDR3 nucleotides read TGTGCCAGTAGTATGTGGACAGGGGGCACAGATACGCAGTATTTT.

The V and J genes are TRBV5-6 and TRBJ2-5, with 15 bases lining up with TRBD2. This CDR3 region has 14 residues. CDR1 and CDR2 (germline): SGHDT, YYEEEE. Losses at the gene ends were 4 bases for V and 5 bases for J; bases not matched to a gene: 0. The CDR3 DNA follows: TGTGCCAGCAGCGGGACTAGCGGGAGGGAGACCCAGTACTTC. This codes for CASSGTSGRETQYF.

This sequence joins TRBV30 and TRBJ1-3, with TRBD1 matching over 8 bases. Germline CDR1 and CDR2: GTSNPN and SVGIG (reference sequence). The length of the CDR3 is 16 residues. V was pared by 8 bases and J by 2 bases, with 14 bases of the junction left unmatched. For the CDR3, the DNA is TGTGCCGTGGGACAGGATGTCACCGGGCCTGGAAACACCATATATTTT. It encodes CAVGQDVTGPGNTIYF.

V is TRBV19 and J is TRBJ1-5; D gene uncertain. CDR3 length: 13 amino acids. Germline lookup yields CDR1 LNHDA and CDR2 SQIVND (reference sequence). V shed 7 bases and J shed 11 bases, with 18 bases lying between them. CDR3: CASTNRDYMAQHF. CDR3 DNA: TGTGCCAGTACAAATCGGGATTATATGGCCCAGCATTTT.

This rearrangement joins TRBV7-2 to TRBJ1-2, with D possibly TRBD1 on 6 matching bases. Germline V gives CDR1 SGHTA, CDR2 FQGNSA. CDR3 length: 15 amino acids. V shed 3 bases and J shed 5 bases, with 16 bases lying between them. CDR3 coding DNA: TGTGCCAGCAGCTTCCAGCCGGGGGGGGCGTATGGCTACACCTTC. It specifies CASSFQPGGAYGYTF.

This rearrangement joins TRBV19 to TRBJ2-7; 7 nucleotides line up with TRBD1. Germline lookup yields CDR1 LNHDA and CDR2 SQIVND (reference sequence). The CDR3 covers 14 residues. Trimming cost V 7 bases and J 4 bases; bases outside gene matches: 10. CDR3 in amino acids: CASKISTGEYEQYF. The CDR3 bases are TGTGCCAGTAAAATATCTACAGGGGAGTACGAGCAGTACTTC.

This clone appeared a single time. The chain is built from TRBV6-5 and TRBJ2-1, with TRBD2 matching over 10 bases. The CDR3 has 13 residues. CDR1 MNHEY and CDR2 SVGAGI come from the germline V gene. V lost 5 bases to trimming and J lost 12 bases; unmatched junction nucleotides: 7. Written as DNA, the CDR3 is TGTGCCAGCAGTCAAATAGCGGGAGGAAGGCAGTTCTTC. As protein: CASSQIAGGRQFF.

J is TRBJ2-7 and V is TRBV3-1 (or the pseudogene TRBV3-2), with 9 bases aligning to TRBD1. CDR1 and CDR2 from the germline V gene are LGHDT and YNNKEL (reference sequence). The trim removed 1 base at V and 6 bases at J, leaving 4 bases unmatched. The CDR3 loop spans 14 amino acids. This chain's CDR3 is CASSQGHRGPEQYF. The CDR3 region has the DNA TGTGCCAGCAGCCAAGGCCACAGGGGGCCCGAGCAGTACTTC.

The chain combines TRBV19 with TRBJ2-4; maybe TRBD1 (6 bases). Germline V gives CDR1 LNHDA, CDR2 SQIVND (reference sequence). Trimming shortened V by 3 bases and J by 1 base, and 16 bases separated the two germline ends. The CDR3 runs 17 residues. The CDR3 spells CASSMGAATVAKNIQYF. Here the CDR3 DNA reads TGTGCCAGTAGTATGGGGGCAGCCACCGTGGCCAAAAACATTCAGTACTTC. Using reference TRBV19 and TRBJ2-4 for the parts outside the CDR3, the full variable domain is DGGITQSPKYLFRKEGQNVTLSCEQNLNHDAMYWYRQDPGQGLRLIYYSQIVNDFQKGDIAEGYSVSREKKESFPLTVTSAQKNPTAFYLCASSMGAATVAKNIQYFGAGTRLSVL.

The chain carries TRBV6-5 and TRBJ2-5; TRBD2 matches at 7 bases. CDR3 length: 12 amino acids. The V gene's germline CDR1 is MNHEY and CDR2 SVGAGI. V trimming: 6 bases; J trimming: 5 bases; junction bases outside the gene matches: 3. CDR3 nucleotide sequence: TGTGCCAGCAGCGGGGGAGGGGAGACCCAGTACTTC. Translating it yields CASSGGGETQYF.

This clone came up once. The rearrangement joins TRBV19 to TRBJ2-2; TRBD2 aligns across 8 bases. The germline gives CDR1 LNHDA, CDR2 SQIVND (reference sequence). The CDR3 consists of 14 residues. V lost 4 bases, J lost 5 bases, and 3 bases stayed unmatched. The CDR3 spells CASSKQRETGELFF. CDR3 nucleotide sequence: TGTGCCAGTAGTAAGCAGCGGGAGACCGGGGAGCTGTTTTTT.

V and J are TRBV5-1 and TRBJ1-1, with a weak D call TRBD1 (5 bases). The ends were cut back, 4 bases at V and 1 base at J, with 11 bases in the middle. CDR1 is SGHRS and CDR2 is YFSETQ in the germline V gene. The CDR3 loop spans 14 amino acids. The DNA for the CDR3 is TGCGCCAGCAGCGTCGGGACTTCGAACACTGAAGCTTTCTTT. Amino acids: CASSVGTSNTEAFF.